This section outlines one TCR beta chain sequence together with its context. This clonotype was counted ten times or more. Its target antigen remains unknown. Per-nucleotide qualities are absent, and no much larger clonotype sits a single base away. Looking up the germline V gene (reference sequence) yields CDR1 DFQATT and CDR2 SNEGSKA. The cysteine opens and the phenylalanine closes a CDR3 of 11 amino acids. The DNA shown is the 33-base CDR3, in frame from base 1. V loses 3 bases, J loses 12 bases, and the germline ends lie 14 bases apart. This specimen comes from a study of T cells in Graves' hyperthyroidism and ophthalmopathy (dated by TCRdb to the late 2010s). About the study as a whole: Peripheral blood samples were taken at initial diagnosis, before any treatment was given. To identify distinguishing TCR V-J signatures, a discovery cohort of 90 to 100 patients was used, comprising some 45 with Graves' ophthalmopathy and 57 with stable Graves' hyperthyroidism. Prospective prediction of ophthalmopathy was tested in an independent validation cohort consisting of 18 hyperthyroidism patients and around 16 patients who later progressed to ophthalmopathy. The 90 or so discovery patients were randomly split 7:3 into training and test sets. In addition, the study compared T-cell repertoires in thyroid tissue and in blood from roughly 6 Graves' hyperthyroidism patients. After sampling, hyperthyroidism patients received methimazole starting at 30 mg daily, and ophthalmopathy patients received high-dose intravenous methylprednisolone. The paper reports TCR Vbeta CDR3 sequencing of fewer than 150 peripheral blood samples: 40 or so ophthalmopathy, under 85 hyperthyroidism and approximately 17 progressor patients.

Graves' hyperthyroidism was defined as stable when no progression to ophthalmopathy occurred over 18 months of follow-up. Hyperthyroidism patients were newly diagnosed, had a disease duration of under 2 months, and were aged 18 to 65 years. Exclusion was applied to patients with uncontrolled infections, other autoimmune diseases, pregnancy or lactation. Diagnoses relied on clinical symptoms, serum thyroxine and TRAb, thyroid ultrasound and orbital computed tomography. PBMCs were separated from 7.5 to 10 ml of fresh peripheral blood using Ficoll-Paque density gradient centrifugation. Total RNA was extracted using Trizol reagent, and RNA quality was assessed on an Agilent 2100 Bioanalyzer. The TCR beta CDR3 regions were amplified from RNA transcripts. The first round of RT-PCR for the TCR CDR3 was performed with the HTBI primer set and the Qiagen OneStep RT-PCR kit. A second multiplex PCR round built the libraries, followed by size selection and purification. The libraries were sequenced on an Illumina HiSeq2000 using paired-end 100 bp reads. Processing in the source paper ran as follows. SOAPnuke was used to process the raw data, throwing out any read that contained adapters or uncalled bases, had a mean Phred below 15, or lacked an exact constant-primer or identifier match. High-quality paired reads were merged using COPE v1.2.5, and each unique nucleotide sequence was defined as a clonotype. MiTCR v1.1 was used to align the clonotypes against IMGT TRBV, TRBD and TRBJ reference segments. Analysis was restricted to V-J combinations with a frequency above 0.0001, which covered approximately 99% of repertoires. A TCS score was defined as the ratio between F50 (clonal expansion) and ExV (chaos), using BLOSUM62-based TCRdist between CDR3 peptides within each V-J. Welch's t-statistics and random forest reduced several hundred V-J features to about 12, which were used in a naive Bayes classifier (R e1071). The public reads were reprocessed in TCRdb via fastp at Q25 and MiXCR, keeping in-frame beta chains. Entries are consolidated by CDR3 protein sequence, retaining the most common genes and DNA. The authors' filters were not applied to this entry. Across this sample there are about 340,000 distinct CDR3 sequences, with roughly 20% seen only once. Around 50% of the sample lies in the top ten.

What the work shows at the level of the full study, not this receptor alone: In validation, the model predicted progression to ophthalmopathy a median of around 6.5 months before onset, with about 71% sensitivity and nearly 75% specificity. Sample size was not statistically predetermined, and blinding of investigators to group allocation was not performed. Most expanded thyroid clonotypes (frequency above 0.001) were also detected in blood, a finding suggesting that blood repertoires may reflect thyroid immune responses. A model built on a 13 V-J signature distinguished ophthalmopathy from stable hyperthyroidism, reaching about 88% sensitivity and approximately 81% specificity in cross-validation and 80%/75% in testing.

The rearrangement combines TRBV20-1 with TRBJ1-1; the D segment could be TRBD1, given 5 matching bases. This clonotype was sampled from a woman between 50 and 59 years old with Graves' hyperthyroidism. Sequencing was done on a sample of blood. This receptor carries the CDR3 CSASDGAPPFF. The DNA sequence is TGCAGTGCTAGTGACGGGGCCCCACCTTTCTTT.